Listed below are T cell receptor beta chains from one sample, sequenced in a study of blood T cells in healthy people across ages. TCRdb redid the calling of the 5' RACE reads with MiXCR, one entry per CDR3 protein. The sample shows about 1.8 million distinct CDR3 sequences, about 50% of them seen only once. The sequencing input was blood. These receptors came from a woman in her thirties or forties in good health. Each CDR3 is given with its conserved first and last residue. A D gene is named only where the DNA matches it firmly. Rows may omit the clone size; those that give it use once, few, many or a size class.

J gene,D gene,clone size,V gene,CDR3 protein,CDR3 DNA
TRBJ2-3,TRBD2,NA,TRBV5-1,CASSLAVAGPTVRDTQYF,TGCGCCAGCAGCTTGGCGGTAGCGGGCCCTACGGTAAGGGATACGCAGTATTTT
TRBJ2-1,NA,once,TRBV20-1,CSATPTWTALLEQFF,TGCAGTGCTACCCCTACTTGGACGGCTTTACTTGAGCAGTTCTTC
TRBJ1-2,TRBD1,few,TRBV2,CASRTQGGGYTF,TGTGCCAGCAGGACCCAGGGGGGTGGCTACACCTTC
TRBJ2-7,NA,NA,TRBV7-2,CASSFSNGAPYEQYF,TGTGCCAGCAGCTTCAGCAACGGGGCCCCCTACGAGCAGTACTTC
TRBJ2-1,TRBD1,NA,TRBV11-2,CASSRDRALNNEQFF,TGTGCCAGCAGTCGGGACAGGGCATTAAACAATGAGCAGTTCTTC
TRBJ1-2,NA,few,TRBV7-8,CATLSWGYGYTF,TGTGCCACCCTTTCGTGGGGGTATGGCTACACCTTC
TRBJ2-5,TRBD2,few,TRBV9,CASSPSGGDGETQYF,TGTGCCAGCAGCCCTAGCGGGGGGGATGGAGAGACCCAGTACTTC
TRBJ2-7,NA,NA,TRBV27,CASSLSQSGSYEQYF,TGTGCCAGCAGTTTATCACAGTCCGGCTCCTACGAGCAGTACTTC
TRBJ2-1,NA,NA,TRBV4-3,CASSQERAGASYNEQFF,TGCGCCAGCAGCCAAGAGCGTGCAGGGGCGTCCTACAATGAGCAGTTCTTC
TRBJ1-2,NA,NA,TRBV6-6,CASAGQPLNYGYTF,TGTGCCAGCGCAGGCCAACCGCTTAACTATGGCTACACCTTC
TRBJ2-7,NA,few,TRBV24-1,CATSDRQYPYEQYF,TGTGCCACCAGTGACCGACAGTACCCCTACGAGCAGTACTTC
TRBJ2-3,NA,NA,TRBV6-6,CASSYTWTDTQYF,TGTGCCAGCAGTTATACATGGACAGATACGCAGTATTTT
TRBJ2-6,NA,NA,TRBV5-6,CASSPQARTGANVLTF,TGTGCCAGCAGCCCCCAAGCAAGGACTGGGGCCAACGTCCTGACTTTC
TRBJ1-2,NA,NA,TRBV7-2,CASSFQAADYGYTF,TGTGCCAGCAGCTTTCAGGCCGCGGACTATGGCTACACCTTC
TRBJ2-5,NA,NA,TRBV11-2,CASSLYAGGNGETQYF,TGCGCCAGCAGCTTATATGCAGGTGGGAACGGAGAGACCCAGTACTTC
TRBJ2-1,NA,many,TRBV4-3,CASSQDWYGDPYNEQFF,TGCGCCAGCAGCCAAGATTGGTACGGTGACCCGTACAATGAGCAGTTCTTC
TRBJ1-6,TRBD1,NA,TRBV27,CANSFGQGGNSPLHF,TGTGCCAACAGTTTTGGACAGGGCGGCAATTCACCCCTCCACTTT
TRBJ1-2,TRBD1,NA,TRBV28,CASSFWDSNYGYTF,TGTGCCAGCAGTTTTTGGGACAGTAACTATGGCTACACCTTC
TRBJ2-5,TRBD1,NA,TRBV27,CASSAQGVLQETQYF,TGTGCCAGCAGTGCCCAGGGGGTCCTCCAAGAGACCCAGTACTTC
TRBJ2-4,NA,NA,TRBV27,CASSYAGEAKNIQYF,TGTGCCAGCAGTTACGCAGGGGAGGCCAAAAACATTCAGTACTTC
TRBJ2-7,NA,NA,TRBV20-1,CSASSAGIYEQYF,TGCAGTGCTAGTTCTGCAGGGATCTACGAGCAGTACTTC
TRBJ1-2,NA,few,TRBV10-3,CASSGPLNYGYTF,TGTGCCAGTTCAGGTCCCTTAAACTATGGCTACACCTTC
TRBJ2-3,TRBD2,NA,TRBV7-2,CASSLLAGDADTQYF,TGTGCCAGCAGCTTACTAGCGGGAGACGCAGATACGCAGTATTTT
TRBJ2-5,NA,NA,TRBV29-1,CSARRTVKETQYF,TGCAGCGCCCGCCGGACAGTAAAAGAGACCCAGTACTTC
TRBJ2-7,NA,few,TRBV28,CASNRVLGEQYF,TGTGCCAGCAACAGGGTCTTAGGCGAGCAGTACTTC
TRBJ2-1,NA,NA,TRBV11-2,CASSPTWGQLSEQFF,TGTGCCAGCAGCCCCACGTGGGGACAACTCAGCGAGCAGTTCTTC
TRBJ2-3,TRBD2,few,TRBV7-6,CASSLGGGLAGADTQYF,TGTGCCAGCAGCTTAGGAGGGGGACTAGCGGGGGCAGATACGCAGTATTTT
TRBJ2-1,TRBD2,NA,TRBV5-1,CASSLRADFRAGGEQFF,TGCGCCAGCAGCTTGCGGGCGGACTTCAGGGCGGGAGGTGAGCAGTTCTTC
TRBJ2-1,TRBD1,NA,TRBV20-1,CSARGQGYLRDEQFF,TGCAGTGCTAGGGGACAGGGCTACCTCCGCGATGAGCAGTTCTTC
TRBJ1-5,TRBD1,NA,TRBV20-1,CSASGGQGGRNQPQHF,TGCAGTGCTAGCGGGGGACAGGGGGGACGCAATCAGCCCCAGCATTTT
TRBJ2-7,NA,few,TRBV2,CASSGLGAQNEQYF,TGTGCCAGCAGTGGTTTGGGGGCGCAGAACGAGCAGTACTTC
TRBJ1-1,TRBD1,NA,TRBV28,CASSYPGGLKNTEAFF,TGTGCCAGCAGCTACCCAGGGGGCCTAAAGAACACTGAAGCTTTCTTT
TRBJ2-2,TRBD2,NA,TRBV29-1,CSVRIGGGTGELFF,TGCAGCGTCAGAATCGGGGGGGGCACCGGGGAGCTGTTTTTT